The rows below give T cell receptor beta chains drawn from one sample of a study of T-cell memory formation after mild COVID-19. TCRdb re-derived calls from the 5' RACE reads in MiXCR, one entry per CDR3 protein. Of some 320,000 distinct CDR3 sequences listed, roughly an eighth are singletons. Sequencing was done on a sample of PBMCs or a T cell subset sorted from them (not recorded which). These receptors originate from a man aged 18 to 29 who had mild COVID-19 (a few samples of this study predate the infection). Cell type and time point are not known. CDR3s include the opening cysteine and the closing phenylalanine or tryptophan. A D gene is named only where the DNA matches it firmly. Size tells how often a clone was seen (once, few, many) or the class of an expanded clone, and some rows leave it out.

d_call	clone_size	v_call	cdr3_length	j_call	cdr3_aa	cdr3_nt
NA	NA	TRBV30	15	TRBJ2-1	CAWSVNGGSYNEQFF	TGTGCCTGGAGTGTTAACGGGGGCTCCTACAATGAGCAGTTCTTC
TRBD1	NA	TRBV9	15	TRBJ2-7	CASSVDRVPTYEQYF	TGTGCCAGCAGCGTTGACAGGGTTCCCACCTACGAGCAGTACTTC
NA	few	TRBV30	12	TRBJ1-1	CAWTSLNTEAFF	TGTGCCTGGACGAGTCTGAACACTGAAGCTTTCTTT
NA	NA	TRBV6-2/TRBV6-3	13	TRBJ1-1	CASGGAVNTEAFF	TGTGCCAGCGGGGGGGCAGTGAACACTGAAGCTTTCTTT
TRBD2	NA	TRBV10-3	15	TRBJ2-3	CAISTPSGGIDTQYF	TGTGCCATCAGCACCCCTAGCGGGGGTATCGATACGCAGTATTTT
NA	NA	TRBV6-6	13	TRBJ1-6	CASRDLVNSPLHF	TGTGCCAGCAGGGATTTGGTTAATTCACCCCTCCACTTT
NA	many	TRBV12-3/TRBV12-4	14	TRBJ1-4	CASRLQGVGEKLFF	TGTGCCAGCAGGCTCCAGGGTGTTGGTGAAAAACTGTTTTTT
TRBD1	once	TRBV25-1	14	TRBJ1-1	CASNPGQCISEAFF	TGTGCCAGCAACCCGGGACAGTGTATTTCTGAAGCTTTCTTT
NA	few	TRBV28	12	TRBJ2-1	CATASTYNEQFF	TGTGCCACCGCATCGACCTACAATGAGCAGTTCTTC
NA	few	TRBV6-2/TRBV6-3	12	TRBJ1-2	CASSYSGNGYTF	TGTGCCAGCAGTTACAGCGGAAATGGCTACACCTTC
NA	few	TRBV2	12	TRBJ2-7	CASLGRSDEQYF	TGTGCCAGCTTGGGCAGATCCGACGAGCAGTACTTC
TRBD1	few	TRBV2	15	TRBJ2-1	CASRAGTGGYNEQFF	TGTGCCAGCAGAGCCGGGACAGGGGGATACAATGAGCAGTTCTTC
NA	NA	TRBV6-2/TRBV6-3	15	TRBJ2-5	CASSWVGAGMETQYF	TGTGCCAGCAGTTGGGTCGGGGCGGGGATGGAGACCCAGTACTTC
TRBD1	NA	TRBV20-1	13	TRBJ1-2	CSANRGLNYGYTF	TGCAGTGCTAACAGGGGGCTTAACTATGGCTACACCTTC
NA	few	TRBV12-3/TRBV12-4	14	TRBJ1-6	CASSLGAVNSPLHF	TGTGCCAGCAGTTTAGGGGCAGTTAATTCACCCCTCCACTTT
NA	few	TRBV20-1	14	TRBJ2-1	CSARVGGHGNEQFF	TGCAGTGCTAGAGTGGGGGGTCACGGCAATGAGCAGTTCTTC
NA	many	TRBV7-3	13	TRBJ2-3	CASSLTGTDTQYF	TGTGCCAGCAGCTTAACTGGCACAGATACGCAGTATTTT
TRBD1	few	TRBV6-1	13	TRBJ1-2	CASRDREIYGYTF	TGTGCCAGCCGGGACAGGGAGATCTATGGCTACACCTTC
NA	NA	TRBV12-3/TRBV12-4	13	TRBJ2-2	CASSPGPRGELFF	TGTGCCAGCAGCCCTGGGCCCCGGGGGGAGCTGTTTTTT
NA	NA	TRBV20-1	12	TRBJ2-1	CSARGAYNEQFF	TGCAGTGCTAGGGGGGCCTACAATGAGCAGTTCTTC
TRBD1	NA	TRBV7-2	15	TRBJ2-1	CASSFMGQGANEQFF	TGTGCCAGCAGCTTCATGGGACAGGGGGCGAATGAGCAGTTCTTC
NA	NA	TRBV12-3/TRBV12-4	14	TRBJ1-4	CASSPSATNEKLFF	TGTGCCAGCAGCCCCTCGGCAACTAATGAAAAACTGTTTTTT
TRBD1	NA	TRBV30	15	TRBJ2-5	CAWSVPGTGVETQYF	TGTGCCTGGAGTGTACCCGGGACAGGGGTAGAGACCCAGTACTTC
NA	NA	TRBV5-1	15	TRBJ2-3	CASSFGGDSTDTQYF	TGCGCCAGCAGCTTTGGGGGCGATAGCACAGATACGCAGTATTTT
NA	few	TRBV25-1	15	TRBJ2-7	CASTPGGAGSYEQYF	TGTGCCAGCACGCCTGGGGGGGCTGGCTCCTACGAGCAGTACTTC
NA	NA	TRBV4-1	15	TRBJ1-1	CASSHRRAGNTEAFF	TGCGCCAGCAGCCACCGGCGGGCGGGGAACACTGAAGCTTTCTTT
TRBD1	NA	TRBV4-3	15	TRBJ2-2	CASSQPRGSTGELFF	TGCGCCAGCAGCCAACCCAGGGGGTCCACCGGGGAGCTGTTTTTT
NA	few	TRBV7-2	12	TRBJ2-1	CASSLTGQGKFF	TGTGCCAGCAGCTTAACTGGGCAGGGTAAGTTCTTC
TRBD1	NA	TRBV12-3/TRBV12-4	14	TRBJ1-2	CASKLDRGGHGYTF	TGTGCCAGCAAACTGGACAGGGGGGGACATGGCTACACCTTC
NA	many	TRBV6-6	13	TRBJ1-1	CASTRQAYTEAFF	TGTGCCAGCACAAGACAGGCCTACACTGAAGCTTTCTTT
TRBD2	NA	TRBV11-2	18	TRBJ2-5	CASSLGPRLAGTQETQYF	TGTGCCAGCAGCTTAGGCCCGAGACTAGCGGGAACCCAAGAGACCCAGTACTTC
TRBD2	few	TRBV7-9	13	TRBJ2-7	CASSSDAGGEQYF	TGTGCCAGCAGCTCCGACGCGGGGGGCGAGCAGTACTTC
TRBD1	few	TRBV28	16	TRBJ1-2	CASSPSDRGQIYGYTF	TGTGCCAGCAGTCCCAGCGACAGGGGGCAAATATATGGCTACACCTTC
NA	NA	TRBV7-9	13	TRBJ2-2	CASSFWANGELFF	TGTGCCAGCAGCTTTTGGGCGAACGGGGAGCTGTTTTTT
NA	NA	TRBV30	12	TRBJ1-2	CAWSGNTYGYTF	TGTGCCTGGAGTGGCAATACGTATGGCTACACCTTC
TRBD1	once	TRBV20-1	15	TRBJ1-2	CSADMGGQGMDGYTF	TGCAGTGCTGACATGGGAGGACAGGGGATGGATGGCTACACCTTC
NA	few	TRBV6-5	11	TRBJ2-5	CASSDLRAQYF	TGTGCCAGCAGCGACCTCAGGGCCCAGTACTTC
TRBD1	few	TRBV4-2	16	TRBJ1-6	CASSQGQGEYNSPLHF	TGTGCCAGCAGCCAAGGACAGGGGGAATATAATTCACCCCTCCACTTT
TRBD1	few	TRBV5-1	14	TRBJ2-3	CASSPDRTTDTQYF	TGCGCCAGCAGCCCGGACAGGACCACAGATACGCAGTATTTT
NA	NA	TRBV4-2	14	TRBJ2-5	CASSQGGMGETQYF	TGTGCCAGCAGCCAAGGGGGGATGGGAGAGACCCAGTACTTC
TRBD1	few	TRBV7-6	15	TRBJ2-1	CASSLEDRGINEQFF	TGTGCCAGCAGCTTAGAGGACAGGGGGATCAATGAGCAGTTCTTC
NA	NA	TRBV10-3	15	TRBJ2-6	CAISEVSSGANVLTF	TGTGCCATCAGTGAAGTTAGCTCTGGGGCCAACGTCCTGACTTTC
NA	NA	TRBV6-6	13	TRBJ1-5	CASSYTEQAPQHF	TGTGCCAGCAGTTATACCGAGCAGGCCCCCCAGCATTTT
NA	NA	TRBV5-6	12	TRBJ1-1	CASSLGLLEAFF	TGTGCCAGCAGCTTGGGCCTACTTGAAGCTTTCTTT
NA	NA	TRBV7-2	11	TRBJ1-2	CASSSIDGYTF	TGTGCCAGCAGCTCGATTGATGGCTACACCTTC
NA	NA	TRBV10-2	14	TRBJ2-5	CASKFDSTQETQYF	TGCGCCAGCAAGTTCGACAGTACTCAAGAGACCCAGTACTTC
TRBD1	NA	TRBV12-5	17	TRBJ1-2	CASGLEMADGQGYGYTF	TGTGCTAGTGGTTTGGAGATGGCAGATGGACAGGGCTATGGCTACACCTTC
TRBD1	NA	TRBV7-3	18	TRBJ2-1	CASSLTGDRLSSYNEQFF	TGTGCCAGCAGCTTAACCGGGGACAGGCTAAGCTCCTACAATGAGCAGTTCTTC
NA	few	TRBV6-6	13	TRBJ1-6	CASSYGVTSPLHF	TGTGCCAGCAGTTACGGGGTGACTTCACCCCTCCACTTT
NA	few	TRBV5-5	12	TRBJ1-1	CASSFGHEKAFF	TGTGCCAGCAGCTTCGGTCACGAGAAAGCTTTCTTT
TRBD1	many	TRBV4-3	13	TRBJ2-7	CASSLGTAYEQYF	TGCGCCAGCAGCCTTGGGACAGCCTACGAGCAGTACTTC
NA	few	TRBV7-8	14	TRBJ1-5	CASSFGMRGQPQHF	TGTGCCAGCAGCTTTGGGATGCGGGGTCAGCCCCAGCATTTT
NA	NA	TRBV5-1	12	TRBJ2-5	CASSLQFETQYF	TGCGCCAGCAGCCTCCAATTTGAGACCCAGTACTTC